The 27 T cell receptor beta chains below come from one sample, sequenced in a study of T cells in Graves' hyperthyroidism and ophthalmopathy. Researchers amplified the TCR beta CDR3 regions from RNA transcripts. With the HTBI primer set, the TCR CDR3 went through a first round of RT-PCR. MiXCR, run by TCRdb on the multiplex PCR reads, gives a single entry per CDR3 protein. Of about 350,000 distinct CDR3 sequences in the sample, 13% to 15% were seen once. Sample: blood. All receptors derive from a woman aged 55-70 years with Graves' ophthalmopathy.

This clonotype was seen many times. The J gene is TRBJ1-1, the V gene TRBV27; the D gene is possibly TRBD1 (6 bases). CDR3 length: 15 residues. From germline, CDR1 is MNHEY and CDR2 SMNVEV (reference sequence). V lost 5 bases, J lost 5 bases, and 18 bases lay in between. The CDR3, as DNA: TGTGCCAGCAGTCCTCGCCTCACAGGGTTAACTGAAGCTTTCTTT. Translated, it gives CASSPRLTGLTEAFF.

This clonotype was picked up many times. The chain links TRBV28 to TRBJ2-5; 9 bases fit TRBD1. Per the germline V gene, CDR1 is MDHEN and CDR2 is SYDVKM. With 2 bases clipped from V and 5 bases from J, the junction kept 6 bases outside the gene matches. The CDR3 length is 15 residues. DNA for the CDR3: TGTGCCAGCAGTTTACCTACAGGGGGCCAGGAGACCCAGTACTTC. Protein: CASSLPTGGQETQYF.

The V and J genes are TRBV20-1 and TRBJ1-5; D remains ambiguous. CDR3 length: 13 residues. Germline CDR1 and CDR2: DFQATT and SNEGSKA (reference sequence). Trimming pared 0 bases from V and 3 bases from J, leaving 6 bases between. The DNA for the CDR3 is TGCAGTGCTAGAGAGGGCAACAATCAGCCCCAGCATTTT. It translates to CSAREGNNQPQHF.

In its sample, this clonotype was seen many times. The rearrangement links TRBV5-1 to TRBJ1-1; unclear D gene. Germline V lookup: CDR1 SGHRS, CDR2 YFSETQ. The CDR3 spans 15 residues. Between the trimmed V and J ends, which lost 0 bases and 0 bases, there was a span of 9 bases. Here the CDR3 DNA reads TGCGCCAGCAGCTTGGACGGATACATGAACACTGAAGCTTTCTTT. This encodes CASSLDGYMNTEAFF. The full variable domain, with the rest looked up from reference TRBV5-1 and TRBJ1-1, is KAGVTQTPRYLIKTRGQQVTLSCSPISGHRSVSWYQQTPGQGLQFLFEYFSETQRNKGNFPGRFSGRQFSNSRSEMNVSTLELGDSALYLCASSLDGYMNTEAFFGQGTRLTVV.

This clonotype was seen a handful of times. The V gene is TRBV24-1, the J gene TRBJ2-2, with D possibly being TRBD1 (5 bases). The CDR3 loop spans 14 amino acids. Germline V CDR1 and CDR2: KGHDR, SFDVKD. Trimming cost V 7 bases and J 0 bases, with 8 bases left between them. The CDR3 region is CATRGAANTGELFF. CDR3 nucleotides: TGTGCCACCAGAGGGGCGGCGAACACCGGGGAGCTGTTTTTT.

In its sample, this clonotype was seen a few times. The CDR3 here is CASSRDGDTDTQYF. The CDR3 DNA is TGTGCCAGCAGCCGGGACGGCGACACAGATACGCAGTATTTT. The chain is built from TRBV9 and TRBJ2-3; D might be TRBD1 or TRBD2, each matching 5 bases. Trimming left V 4 bases short and J 2 bases short, with 11 bases between. The CDR3 totals 14 residues. Germline values: CDR1 SGDLS, CDR2 YYNGEE.

This clonotype came up a few times. The gene calls are TRBV19 and TRBJ2-1; 7 bases agree with TRBD2. CDR1 LNHDA and CDR2 SQIVND come from the germline V gene (reference sequence). V was pared by 6 bases and J by 0 bases, with 5 bases of the junction left unmatched. The CDR3 consists of 15 residues. The CDR3 sequence is CASSGRPSSYNEQFF. As DNA, the CDR3 is TGTGCCAGTAGCGGGAGGCCTAGCTCCTACAATGAGCAGTTCTTC.

Many counts were recorded for this clonotype. The rearrangement links TRBV27 to TRBJ2-7, with TRBD1 identical over 9 bases. CDR1 is MNHEY and CDR2 is SMNVEV in the germline V gene (reference sequence). Unmatched junction bases numbered 9, after V lost 8 bases and J lost 7 bases. The CDR3 spans 13 residues. The CDR3 spells CASGWDRAPEQYF. The CDR3 nucleotides are TGTGCCAGCGGATGGGACAGGGCACCGGAGCAGTACTTC.

This clonotype was recorded many times. This chain links TRBV6-1 with TRBJ2-7, with a possible D match to TRBD1 (5 bases). The V and J ends lost 5 bases and 6 bases respectively, with 14 bases between them. CDR1 is MNHNS and CDR2 is SASEGT in the germline V gene. The CDR3 spans 13 residues. The CDR3 is CASSPPTVREQYF. As DNA, the CDR3 is TGTGCCAGCAGTCCACCGACAGTGCGCGAGCAGTACTTC.

Ten or more counts support this clonotype. The chain combines TRBV30 with TRBJ1-5; 7 bases line up with TRBD1. The V gene end was trimmed by 7 bases and the J gene end by 0 bases; junction bases not matched to a gene: 3. The CDR3 totals 13 residues. The germline V gene has CDR1 GTSNPN and CDR2 SVGIG (reference sequence). The CDR3 sequence is CAYGTDSNQPQHF. The CDR3 DNA reads TGTGCCTACGGGACAGATAGCAATCAGCCCCAGCATTTT.

This clonotype was counted at least ten times. The chain is built from TRBV15 and TRBJ2-3; unclear D gene. V lost 0 bases and J 0 bases, leaving 7 bases between the germline ends. Germline assignment: CDR1 LNHNV and CDR2 YYDKDF (reference sequence). This CDR3 contains 15 residues. The chain's CDR3 is CATSRERISTDTQYF. The CDR3 DNA follows: TGTGCCACCAGCAGAGAGCGGATTAGCACAGATACGCAGTATTTT.

This clonotype was detected only a few times. This chain links TRBV9 with TRBJ2-2, with 9 bases matching TRBD2. From germline, CDR1 is SGDLS and CDR2 YYNGEE. The CDR3 sequence is 16 residues long. The trim removed 3 bases at V and 5 bases at J, leaving 8 bases unmatched. The CDR3 DNA follows: TGTGCCAGCAGCGGGATAGCGGGAGATTCTACCGGGGAGCTGTTTTTT. Translation: CASSGIAGDSTGELFF.

This clonotype came up many times. The chain employs TRBV29-1 and TRBJ2-3, with 9 bases that match TRBD2. Trimming cost V 4 bases and J 2 bases; bases outside gene matches: 25. The CDR3 runs 21 residues. CDR1 and CDR2 (germline): SQVTM, ANQGSEA. The CDR3 nucleotides are TGCAGCGTTGTAGTGGTCGCGAGGGGAGGGACTAGCTTTTCTAACACAGATACGCAGTATTTT. This sequence encodes CSVVVVARGGTSFSNTDTQYF.

This chain uses TRBV7-2 with TRBJ2-1, with 7 bases that match TRBD2. Germline values: CDR1 SGHTA, CDR2 FQGNSA. The CDR3 spans 14 residues. With 5 bases clipped from V and 10 bases from J, the junction kept 11 bases outside the gene matches. The CDR3 DNA is TGTGCCAGCAGCCCCCGGGGAGGGTTGGGGGAGCAGTTCTTC. This encodes CASSPRGGLGEQFF.

About this clonotype itself: A much larger clone lies a single base off, so this may be a read error. V gene TRBV28 combines with J gene TRBJ2-7, with TRBD2 as a possible D gene (6 bases). Trimming cost V 5 bases and J 0 bases, with 11 bases left between them. There are 14 residues in the CDR3. CDR1 and CDR2 from the germline V gene are MDHEN and SYDVKM. The CDR3 bases are TGTGCCAGCAGTCGGCTGGGAGGCTCCTACGAGCAGTACTTC. This gives the protein CASSRLGGSYEQYF.

This clonotype was observed at least ten times. This chain uses TRBV7-2 with TRBJ2-3; 11 bases fit TRBD2. V gave up 2 bases and J gave up 5 bases; unmatched junction bases: 6. Germline-derived CDR1 and CDR2 are SGHTA and FQGNSA. The CDR3 is made up of 16 amino acids. The CDR3 DNA follows: TGTGCCAGCAGCTTAATAGCGGGAGGGGGGGGAGATACGCAGTATTTT. Translated, it gives CASSLIAGGGGDTQYF.

There are many counts of this clonotype. This chain uses TRBV11-2 with TRBJ2-3; 10 bases map to TRBD2. The CDR3 runs 15 residues. The germline CDR1 and CDR2 sequences are SGHAT and FQNNGV. V shed 6 bases, J shed 7 bases, and the junction held 10 bases outside the gene matches. The CDR3 spells CASRRVSGRRNTQYF. CDR3 in DNA: TGTGCCAGCAGGCGTGTTAGCGGGAGGCGGAATACGCAGTATTTT. The full variable domain, with the rest looked up from reference TRBV11-2 and TRBJ2-3, is EAGVAQSPRYKIIEKRQSVAFWCNPISGHATLYWYQQILGQGPKLLIQFQNNGVVDDSQLPKDRFSAERLKGVDSTLKIQPAKLEDSAVYLCASRRVSGRRNTQYFGPGTRLTVL.

This clonotype has at least ten counts. The CDR3 region is CASSPSTGTNEKLFF. CDR3 nucleotide sequence: TGTGCCAGCTCACCTTCGACAGGGACGAATGAAAAACTGTTTTTT. This chain links TRBV18 with TRBJ1-4; 7 bases match TRBD1. The trim removed 3 bases at V and 5 bases at J, leaving 6 bases unmatched. Germline CDR1 is KGHSH and CDR2 is LQKENI. The CDR3 length is 15 residues.

The chain links TRBV10-3 to TRBJ2-3, with D perhaps matching TRBD1 or TRBD2 (6 bases each). Trimming shortened V by 3 bases and J by 1 base, and 11 bases separated the two germline ends. The CDR3 is 15 amino acids. The germline CDR1 and CDR2 sequences are ENHRY and SYGVKD. CDR3 region: CAISDRGQRTDTQYF. The CDR3 region has the DNA TGTGCCATCAGTGATCGGGGGCAGCGCACAGATACGCAGTATTTT.

The genes are TRBV6-1 and TRBJ2-7, with 13 bases that match TRBD2. Germline CDR1 is MNHNS and CDR2 is SASEGT. This CDR3 comprises 15 residues. With 8 bases clipped from V and 5 bases from J, the junction kept 9 bases outside the gene matches. The CDR3 reads CASLPGLAGSDEQYF. The CDR3 DNA sequence: TGTGCCAGCCTGCCGGGACTAGCGGGAAGCGACGAGCAGTACTTC.

This clonotype was observed a single time. Given a much more abundant clone one base away, this may be a read error. This sequence joins TRBV27 and TRBJ2-1; D gene uncertain. The CDR3 runs to 16 residues. In germline, CDR1 is MNHEY, CDR2 SMNVEV (reference sequence). V lost 6 bases to trimming and J lost 0 bases, with 15 bases between them. This CDR3 is CASRVGSSSSYNEQFF. The CDR3 DNA reads TGTGCCAGCAGAGTCGGTAGCTCTAGCTCCTACAATGAGCAGTTCTTC.

At least ten counts were recorded for this clonotype. V is TRBV30 and J is TRBJ1-2; 7 nucleotides agree with TRBD1. J gave up 0 bases and V 7 bases, and 5 bases lay outside the gene matches. This CDR3 spans 13 amino acids. From germline, CDR1 is GTSNPN and CDR2 SVGIG (reference sequence). The CDR3 region is CASYRGSNYGYTF. Written as DNA, the CDR3 is TGTGCCTCCTACAGGGGCTCTAACTATGGCTACACCTTC. The whole variable domain, remainder taken from reference TRBV30 and TRBJ1-2, is SQTIHQWPATLVQPVGSPLSLECTVEGTSNPNLYWYRQAAGRGLQLLFYSVGIGQISSEVPQNLSASRPQDRQFILSSKKLLLSDSGFYLCASYRGSNYGYTFGSGTRLTVV.

The sample holds many counts of this clonotype. In nucleotides, the CDR3 is TGTGCCAGCATTAGCGAGTACAATGAGCAGTTCTTC. This translates into CASISEYNEQFF. The rearrangement links TRBV28 to TRBJ2-1; possible D gene TRBD2, 5 bases. CDR1 is MDHEN and CDR2 is SYDVKM in the germline V gene. The V end lost 7 bases, the J end lost 4 bases, and 8 bases lay between the germline ends. The length of the CDR3 is 12 residues.

This clonotype has just a few counts. The CDR3 nucleotides read TGTGCCAGCAGCTCTGTCGGCAGGCCGCGGGGTACGCAGTATTTT. Amino acid sequence: CASSSVGRPRGTQYF. The gene calls are TRBV11-2 and TRBJ2-3; perhaps TRBD2 as D (6 bases). This CDR3 has 15 amino acids. Germline values: CDR1 SGHAT, CDR2 FQNNGV. Between the trimmed V and J ends, which lost 4 bases and 8 bases, there was a span of 19 bases.

This clonotype was detected a few times. The chain recombines TRBV6-1 with TRBJ1-1; D possibly corresponds to TRBD1 (6 bases). The CDR3 loop spans 13 amino acids. Trimming pared 6 bases from V and 5 bases from J, leaving 13 bases between. Germline-derived CDR1 and CDR2 are MNHNS and SASEGT. CDR3 sequence reads: CASSRDRRTEAFF. The CDR3 coding sequence is TGTGCCAGCAGCCGAGACAGGAGGACTGAAGCTTTCTTT.

Ten or more counts support this clonotype. The chain recombines TRBV11-1 with TRBJ2-1; D unresolved. The CDR3 runs 14 residues. The germline V and J ends were trimmed by 1 base and 7 bases, with 11 bases remaining between them. Per the germline V gene, CDR1 is SGHAT and CDR2 is FQDESV (reference sequence). CDR3 in DNA: TGTGCCAGCAGCTTAGGGACGGTAGGGAATGAGCAGTTCTTC. Protein: CASSLGTVGNEQFF.

This clonotype was seen more than once but under ten times. The chain links TRBV24-1 to TRBJ2-1, with D maybe TRBD1 (9 bases). Germline V lookup: CDR1 KGHDR, CDR2 SFDVKD. Trimming took 5 bases from V and 5 from J, leaving 27 bases between them. CDR3 length equals 19 residues. CDR3 region: CATSAPGQGISGTDNEQFF. CDR3 DNA sequence: TGTGCCACCAGTGCCCCGGGACAGGGAATTAGCGGGACCGACAATGAGCAGTTCTTC.